This T cell receptor beta chain emerged from a study of Graves' ophthalmopathy and Graves' hyperthyroidism. Study-wide findings and caveats: A roughly 83% specificity and roughly 90% sensitivity were achieved by a 13-signature model that separated ophthalmopathy from stable hyperthyroidism. For predicting ophthalmopathy progression, the model had 70.59% sensitivity and nearly 75% specificity.

Amplified material comprised TCR beta CDR3 regions derived from RNA transcripts. First-round RT-PCR with HTBI primers preceded a second-round multiplex PCR. TCRdb processed the multiplex PCR reads anew with MiXCR; each CDR3 protein has one entry. The sample contains over a million distinct CDR3 sequences, less than 45% of which appear only once. Germline CDR1 SQVTM, CDR2 ANQGSEA. The CDR3 is made up of 12 amino acids. With 4 bases clipped from V and 9 bases from J, the junction kept 3 bases outside the gene matches. Hyperthyroidism in these 18- to 65-year-old patients was newly diagnosed, lasting under 2 months. Thyroid ultrasound, orbital computed tomography, TRAb, serum thyroxine and clinical symptoms formed the basis of diagnosis. As for this clonotype: Its antigen is currently unknown.

The chain joins TRBV29-1 to TRBJ2-5, with 12 bases identical to TRBD2. The sequenced sample was peripheral blood or thyroid tissue (not recorded which). The TCR was taken from an adult man with Graves' hyperthyroidism. This CDR3 is CSVGTSGNSQYF. The DNA of the CDR3 is TGCAGCGTTGGGACTAGCGGGAACTCCCAGTACTTC.